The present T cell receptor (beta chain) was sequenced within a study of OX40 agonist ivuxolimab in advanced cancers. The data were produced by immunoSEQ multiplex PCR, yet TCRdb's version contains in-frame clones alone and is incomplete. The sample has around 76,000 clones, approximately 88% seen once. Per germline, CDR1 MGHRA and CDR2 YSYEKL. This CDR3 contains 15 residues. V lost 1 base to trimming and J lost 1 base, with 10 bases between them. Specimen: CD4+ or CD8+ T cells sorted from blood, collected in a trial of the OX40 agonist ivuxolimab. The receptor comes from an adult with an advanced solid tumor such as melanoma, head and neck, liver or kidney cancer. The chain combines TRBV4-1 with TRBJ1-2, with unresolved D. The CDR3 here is CASSQVGTFNYGYTF. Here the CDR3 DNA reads TGCGCCAGCAGCCAAGTAGGCACGTTTAACTATGGCTACACCTTC.